The 6 T cell receptor beta chains listed next were all sequenced from one sample in a study of regulatory T cells in long-lasting Graves disease. Investigators prepared the TCR beta libraries by applying iRepertoire HTBI primers and Arm-PCR of CDR3 regions. From the multiplex PCR reads, TCRdb called clonotypes with MiXCR, one entry per CDR3 protein. The sample holds approximately 460,000 distinct CDR3 sequences, 16% seen once. The sample's time point: newly diagnosed GD, antithyroid drugs for less than 3 months. Making the TCR library involved RNA that had been extracted from PBMCs. This sample also belongs to another study, concerning T cells in Graves' hyperthyroidism and ophthalmopathy.

This specimen was peripheral blood mononuclear cells (PBMCs), taken at new diagnosis, from a patient treated with antithyroid drugs. Every receptor here comes from a woman between 25 and 40 years old with Graves disease.

This clonotype was recorded many times. The chain employs TRBV28 and TRBJ2-3; possibly TRBD1 or TRBD2 for D (6 bases each). This CDR3 spans 15 amino acids. Trimming removed 9 bases from V and 4 bases from J, with 20 bases in between. Germline V CDR1 and CDR2: MDHEN, SYDVKM. CDR3 residues: CASTLGGKAPDTQYF. The CDR3, as DNA: TGTGCCAGTACCCTAGGGGGGAAGGCTCCAGATACGCAGTATTTT.

As regards this clonotype: With a much larger clone just one base away, this may be a read error. V gene TRBV7-3 combines with J gene TRBJ2-1; 11 positions match TRBD1. Germline CDR1 SGHTA, CDR2 FQGTGA. The CDR3 is 19 residues long. This chain's CDR3 is CTSSPRDRGYLSSYNEQFF. CDR3 DNA: TGTACCAGCAGCCCCCGGGACAGGGGGTACCTGAGCTCCTACAATGAGCAGTTCTTC.

This clonotype was picked up a small number of times. This sequence joins TRBV25-1 and TRBJ2-5; the D is unclear. This CDR3 comprises 11 residues. CDR1 and CDR2 from the germline V gene are MGHDK and SYGVNS. V gave up 4 bases and J gave up 5 bases, with 5 bases separating them. CDR3 nucleotide sequence: TGTGCCAGCAGTGGGGCCGAGACCCAGTACTTC. Its protein is CASSGAETQYF.

This clonotype was observed many times. The CDR3 coding sequence is TGCAGTGCTAGCACACAGGAGTACGAGCAGTACTTC. Protein sequence: CSASTQEYEQYF. The chain uses TRBV20-1 and TRBJ2-7; the D gene is possibly TRBD1 (5 bases). The CDR3 consists of 12 residues. From germline, CDR1 is DFQATT and CDR2 SNEGSKA (reference sequence). Between the trimmed V and J ends, which lost 3 bases and 4 bases, there was a span of 10 bases.

This clonotype was recorded at least ten times. The V call is TRBV6-1, the J call TRBJ1-2; D call uncertain. Germline loops: CDR1 MNHNS, CDR2 SASEGT. The CDR3 length is 14 residues. V shed 2 bases and J shed 2 bases, with 9 bases lying between them. CDR3 DNA sequence: TGTGCCAGCAGTGAACCCGGACGGAACTATGGCTACACCTTC. Encoded protein: CASSEPGRNYGYTF.

In this sample, this clonotype turned up many times. The rearrangement uses TRBV11-1 and TRBJ2-3; TRBD1 agrees at 9 bases. Germline CDR1 SGHAT, CDR2 FQDESV (reference sequence). This CDR3 spans 16 amino acids. After removal of 4 bases from V and 6 bases from J, the junction contained 11 bases not matched to a gene. The CDR3 DNA follows: TGTGCCAGCAGCTCGACTGGACAGGGGTCTCGGGATACGCAGTATTTT. Its translation is CASSSTGQGSRDTQYF.